The 32 T cell receptor beta chains given below trace back to one sample, sequenced in a study of vaccination effects on CD4 cells after COVID-19. Antigen-specific CD4+ T cells were expanded (with viral peptide pools) by the ViraFEST assay ahead of sequencing. Subsequent to 10 days of culture, CD4+ T cells were isolated. The infection with SARS-CoV-2 (confirmed by PCR) occurred in this person between March and December 2020. Assay used: immunoSEQ multiplex PCR; TCRdb lists only in-frame clones, some missing. The sample shows 70,000 or so clones, roughly 73% of them seen only once. These TCRs' antigens remain unknown. Sequences were derived from CD4+ T cells from PBMCs cultured with HIV peptides, sampled before COVID-19 vaccination. Sample subset: HIV-1 Nef peptide pool negative control/reference culture. The receptors shown here come from a human donor who had a prior SARS-CoV-2 infection.

V usage is TRBV9 and J usage is TRBJ2-1; D possibly uses TRBD1 or TRBD2 (7 bases each). Per the germline V gene, CDR1 is SGDLS and CDR2 is YYNGEE. This CDR3 has 15 residues. Trimming took 0 bases from V and 6 from J, leaving 13 bases between them. DNA of the CDR3: TGTGCCAGCAGCGTAGTAAGCAGGGGGGGCAATGAGCAGTTCTTC. It codes for CASSVVSRGGNEQFF.

In its sample, this clone was seen once. V usage is TRBV2 and J usage is TRBJ2-5; 8 nucleotides agree with TRBD2. This CDR3 region has 14 residues. Trimming took 2 bases from V and 1 from J; bases not matched to a gene: 0. The V gene's germline CDR1 is SNHLY and CDR2 FYNNEI. CDR3 region: CASSELAGQETQYF. The CDR3 bases are TGTGCCAGCAGTGAACTAGCGGGCCAAGAGACCCAGTACTTC.

This clone was found a few times. The rearrangement uses TRBV5-6 and TRBJ1-3; D gene unclear. V lost 0 bases, J lost 3 bases, and 4 bases lay in between. CDR3 length: 13 amino acids. CDR1 is SGHDT, CDR2 YYEEEE, per germline. DNA of the CDR3: TGTGCCAGCAGCTTGGTGTATGGAAACACCATATATTTT. Amino acids: CASSLVYGNTIYF.

The V call is TRBV7-2, the J call TRBJ1-1, with a possible D match to TRBD1 (6 bases). Germline CDR1 and CDR2: SGHTA and FQGNSA. V lost 0 bases to trimming and J lost 3 bases, with 8 bases between them. The CDR3 extends over 14 amino acids. The CDR3 sequence: CASSLAQGYTEAFF. The CDR3 DNA reads as TGTGCCAGCAGCTTAGCACAGGGTTACACTGAAGCTTTCTTT.

The V gene is TRBV3-1 (or the pseudogene TRBV3-2), the J gene TRBJ2-3, with 8 bases that match TRBD1. Looked up from germline, CDR1 is LGHDT and CDR2 is YNNKEL (reference sequence). The V and J ends lost 2 bases and 7 bases, in that order; junction bases with no gene match: 5. This CDR3 contains 14 residues. The CDR3: CASSQPGGGYTQYF. In nucleotides, the CDR3 is TGTGCCAGCAGCCAACCAGGGGGCGGCTATACGCAGTATTTT.

This clone was picked up a small number of times. V gene TRBV6-2 or TRBV6-3 combines with J gene TRBJ2-1, with D possibly being TRBD1 (5 bases). CDR3 size: 15 residues. Per the germline V gene, CDR1 is MNHEY and CDR2 is SVGEGT. V was trimmed by 2 bases and J by 0 bases, leaving 8 bases between them. The CDR3 loop reads CASSYGAPSYNEQFF. The CDR3 bases are TGTGCCAGCAGTTACGGGGCTCCCTCCTACAATGAGCAGTTCTTC.

The chain is built from TRBV6-6 and TRBJ1-5; unclear D gene. V shed 10 bases and J shed 4 bases, with 14 bases lying between them. CDR1 is MNHNY and CDR2 is SVGAGI in the germline V gene (reference sequence). The CDR3 runs to 13 residues. The DNA for the CDR3 is TGTGCCACAAATCCGACCGCAAATCAGCCCCAGCATTTT. It translates to CATNPTANQPQHF.

CDR3 nucleotides: TGTGCCAGCAGCGAGGGGGGACAAGCCTACGAGCAGTACTTC. Translation: CASSEGGQAYEQYF. The chain uses TRBV9 and TRBJ2-7; TRBD1 or TRBD2 may be the D gene (6 bases each). Trimming left V 3 bases short and J 2 bases short, with 12 bases between. The CDR3 runs to 14 residues. Germline V gene sequence: CDR1 SGDLS, CDR2 YYNGEE.

This chain joins TRBV2 and TRBJ1-3; D is uncertain. Germline V gives CDR1 SNHLY, CDR2 FYNNEI. This CDR3 comprises 13 residues. V lost 8 bases and J lost 0, with 8 bases in between. CDR3 amino acids: CASDPRSGNTIYF. The CDR3 DNA is TGTGCCAGCGACCCCCGCTCTGGAAACACCATATATTTT.

This clone was seen a handful of times. The chain links TRBV4-1 to TRBJ1-4; 10 bases fit TRBD1. V shed 4 bases and J 6 bases; nucleotides not matched to a gene: 5. Germline V gives CDR1 MGHRA, CDR2 YSYEKL. The CDR3 is 15 residues long. The CDR3 sequence: CASSLEGTGDEKLFF. In DNA form, the CDR3 reads TGCGCCAGCAGCCTCGAGGGGACAGGGGATGAAAAACTGTTTTTT.

The chain carries TRBV7-2 and TRBJ1-2; a weak D match, TRBD1 (5 bases). The CDR3 runs 14 residues. The V and J ends lost 1 base and 3 bases respectively, with 9 bases between them. Germline assignment: CDR1 SGHTA and CDR2 FQGNSA. DNA of the CDR3: TGTGCCAGCAGCTTAGGGGGCACACACTATGGCTACACCTTC. Amino acids: CASSLGGTHYGYTF.

The chain links TRBV6-6 to TRBJ2-5; D tentatively reads TRBD1 or TRBD2 (5 bases each). V gave up 3 bases and J gave up 5 bases, with 16 bases separating them. Per the germline V gene, CDR1 is MNHNY and CDR2 is SVGAGI (reference sequence). This CDR3 comprises 15 residues. The CDR3 here is CASSYQNMGDETQYF. The CDR3, as DNA: TGTGCCAGCAGTTATCAGAACATGGGGGATGAGACCCAGTACTTC.

V usage is TRBV5-1 and J usage is TRBJ2-5; TRBD1 is a possible D gene (5 bases). V was clipped by 4 bases and J by 5 bases, with 9 bases between them. CDR1 is SGHRS and CDR2 is YFSETQ in the germline V gene. The CDR3 totals 12 residues. The CDR3 loop is CASSASGETQYF. Here the CDR3 DNA reads TGCGCCAGCAGCGCCTCAGGGGAGACCCAGTACTTC.

The gene calls are TRBV5-1 and TRBJ2-7; 10 nucleotides align to TRBD1. This CDR3 has 16 residues. Per the germline V gene, CDR1 is SGHRS and CDR2 is YFSETQ. After removal of 0 bases from V and 4 bases from J, the junction contained 7 bases not matched to a gene. The CDR3 DNA sequence: TGCGCCAGCAGCTTGGCCGTGGGACAGGGGCTATACGAGCAGTACTTC. Amino acid sequence: CASSLAVGQGLYEQYF.

The V call is TRBV29-1, the J call TRBJ2-5; D perhaps matches TRBD1 (6 bases). The CDR3 spans 14 residues. Between the trimmed V and J ends, which lost 7 bases and 1 base, there was a span of 16 bases. Germline-derived CDR1 and CDR2 are SQVTM and ANQGSEA. The CDR3 bases are TGCAGCGGTTGCTTAGGGGGAACCCAAGAGACCCAGTACTTC. It codes for CSGCLGGTQETQYF. The complete variable domain, with remaining parts taken from reference TRBV29-1 and TRBJ2-5, reads SAVISQKPSRDICQRGTSLTIQCQVDSQVTMMFWYRQQPGQSLTLIATANQGSEATYESGFVIDKFPISRPNLTFSTLTVSNMSPEDSSIYLCSGCLGGTQETQYFGPGTRLLVL.

The genes are TRBV9 and TRBJ2-7; D possibly corresponds to TRBD1 (5 bases). This CDR3 is 14 amino acids long. V lost 3 bases and J 6 bases, leaving 16 bases between the germline ends. The germline CDR1 and CDR2 sequences are SGDLS and YYNGEE. The CDR3 nucleotides are TGTGCCAGCAGCGCATCGGTACAGGCCAGCGAGCAGTACTTC. Protein product: CASSASVQASEQYF.

This clone has a handful of counts. This rearrangement joins TRBV7-8 to TRBJ2-3; D remains ambiguous. The CDR3 is 16 residues long. The germline gives CDR1 SGHVS, CDR2 FQNEAQ. V lost 1 base and J 0 bases, leaving 11 bases between the germline ends. The CDR3 nucleotides are TGTGCCAGCAGCTTAGAGCTCCCGGCTAGCACAGATACGCAGTATTTT. It is translated as CASSLELPASTDTQYF. Full variable domain (remainder filled in from reference TRBV7-8 and TRBJ2-3): GAGVSQSPRYKVAKRGQDVALRCDPISGHVSLFWYQQALGQGPEFLTYFQNEAQLDKSGLPSDRFFAERPEGSVSTLKIQRTQQEDSAVYLCASSLELPASTDTQYFGPGTRLTVL.

The table lists this clone with a few counts. The chain couples TRBV6-5 to TRBJ1-1, with D perhaps matching TRBD1 (5 bases). V was trimmed by 6 bases and J by 3 bases, leaving 11 bases between them. CDR3 length equals 13 residues. The germline CDR1 and CDR2 sequences are MNHEY and SVGAGI. The CDR3 spells CASREGLYTEAFF. In nucleotides, the CDR3 is TGTGCCAGCAGAGAGGGGCTTTACACTGAAGCTTTCTTT.

A few counts support this clone. The rearrangement joins TRBV9 to TRBJ1-6; D is undetermined. This CDR3 has 13 residues. Between the trimmed V and J ends, which lost 0 bases and 8 bases, there was a span of 6 bases. The V gene's germline CDR1 is SGDLS and CDR2 YYNGEE. This CDR3 is CASSVDQDSPLHF. CDR3 DNA sequence: TGTGCCAGCAGCGTAGATCAGGATTCACCCCTCCACTTT. The full variable domain, completed using reference TRBV9 and TRBJ1-6, is DSGVTQTPKHLITATGQRVTLRCSPRSGDLSVYWYQQSLDQGLQFLIQYYNGEERAKGNILERFSAQQFPDLHSELNLSSLELGDSALYFCASSVDQDSPLHFGNGTRLTVT.

This rearrangement joins TRBV5-4 to TRBJ2-3; unclear D gene. CDR1 is SGHNT and CDR2 is YYREEE in the germline V gene (reference sequence). Trimming took 1 base from V and 5 from J, leaving 5 bases between them. There are 12 residues in the CDR3. This CDR3 reads CASSLIGDTQYF. In DNA, the CDR3 is TGTGCCAGCAGCTTGATCGGAGATACGCAGTATTTT.

V usage is TRBV19 and J usage is TRBJ2-3; a weak D match, TRBD2 (5 bases). Germline V gene data show CDR1 as LNHDA and CDR2 as SQIVND (reference sequence). The V and J ends lost 5 bases and 6 bases respectively, with 15 bases between them. The CDR3 totals 14 residues. The CDR3: CASSYLASGDTQYF. In nucleotides, the CDR3 is TGTGCCAGTAGTTATTTAGCTTCGGGGGATACGCAGTATTTT. Full variable domain (rest looked up from reference TRBV19 and TRBJ2-3): DGGITQSPKYLFRKEGQNVTLSCEQNLNHDAMYWYRQDPGQGLRLIYYSQIVNDFQKGDIAEGYSVSREKKESFPLTVTSAQKNPTAFYLCASSYLASGDTQYFGPGTRLTVL.

This clone was detected only a few times. V and J are TRBV5-1 and TRBJ2-3; TRBD2 agrees at 10 bases. Germline V lookup: CDR1 SGHRS, CDR2 YFSETQ. Trimming removed 1 base from V and 3 bases from J; junction bases left unmatched: 11. CDR3 length equals 18 residues. The CDR3: CASSLWPAGGLRTDTQYF. CDR3 sequence (DNA): TGCGCCAGCAGCTTGTGGCCAGCGGGGGGGCTTAGAACAGATACGCAGTATTTT.

This clone has only a few counts. The rearrangement uses TRBV2 and TRBJ1-5; D gene ambiguous. The CDR3 spans 13 residues. In germline, CDR1 is SNHLY, CDR2 FYNNEI. Trimming left V 5 bases short and J 1 base short, with 6 bases between. The CDR3 DNA reads as TGTGCCAGCAGTTATACAAGCAATCAGCCCCAGCATTTT. Translated, it gives CASSYTSNQPQHF.

This chain connects TRBV5-4 to TRBJ2-3, with TRBD2 identical over 7 bases. The V gene's germline CDR1 is SGHNT and CDR2 YYREEE (reference sequence). This CDR3 contains 15 residues. V was pared by 1 base and J by 0 bases, with 2 bases of the junction left unmatched. CDR3 protein: CASSLSGTSTDTQYF. CDR3 nucleotides: TGTGCCAGCAGCTTGAGCGGGACTAGCACAGATACGCAGTATTTT. Filled out from reference TRBV5-4 and TRBJ2-3, the complete variable domain reads ETGVTQSPTHLIKTRGQQVTLRCSSQSGHNTVSWYQQALGQGPQFIFQYYREEENGRGNFPPRFSGLQFPNYSSELNVNALELDDSALYLCASSLSGTSTDTQYFGPGTRLTVL.

This clone was seen more than once but under ten times. The chain couples TRBV6-5 to TRBJ2-7; D is undetermined. The CDR3 length is 13 residues. Germline CDR1 MNHEY, CDR2 SVGAGI. The germline V and J ends were trimmed by 6 bases and 0 bases, with 9 bases remaining between them. The CDR3 DNA reads TGTGCCAGCAGGCCAGGTGGCTCCTACGAGCAGTACTTC. As protein: CASRPGGSYEQYF.

This chain links TRBV3-1 (or the pseudogene TRBV3-2) with TRBJ2-5; D remains ambiguous. CDR1 LGHDT and CDR2 YNNKEL come from the germline V gene (reference sequence). The CDR3 totals 14 residues. With 4 bases removed from V and 4 bases from J, the gap between germline ends came to 13 bases. CDR3 amino acids: CASSPFVAAETQYF. Written as DNA, the CDR3 is TGTGCCAGCAGCCCCTTTGTGGCTGCAGAGACCCAGTACTTC.

J is TRBJ1-5 and V is TRBV6-1, with TRBD1 matching 7 bases. Germline V gives CDR1 MNHNS, CDR2 SASEGT. J gave up 6 bases and V 1 base, and 9 bases lay outside the gene matches. CDR3 length: 16 amino acids. CDR3 amino acids: CASSEVGPGGGQPQHF. In DNA, the CDR3 is TGTGCCAGCAGTGAAGTTGGGCCAGGGGGAGGTCAGCCCCAGCATTTT.

This CDR3 is CASGGLAGGRAGELFF. In nucleotides, the CDR3 is TGTGCCAGCGGGGGGCTAGCGGGGGGGCGAGCCGGGGAGCTGTTTTTT. The chain links TRBV2 to TRBJ2-2; 12 bases agree with TRBD2. The length of the CDR3 is 16 residues. Germline assignment: CDR1 SNHLY and CDR2 FYNNEI. The J segment lost 6 bases and the V segment lost 8 bases, leaving 10 bases of the junction unmatched. Supplemented by reference TRBV2 and TRBJ2-2, the full variable domain reads EPEVTQTPSHQVTQMGQEVILRCVPISNHLYFYWYRQILGQKVEFLVSFYNNEISEKSEIFDDQFSVERPDGSNFTLKIRSTKLEDSAMYFCASGGLAGGRAGELFFGEGSRLTVL.

Judged by abundance, this clone is medium-sized. The chain recombines TRBV5-1 with TRBJ2-5; the match to TRBD2 covers 14 bases. Germline V gene data show CDR1 as SGHRS and CDR2 as YFSETQ. The J segment lost 4 bases and the V segment lost 0 bases, leaving 2 bases of the junction unmatched. CDR3 size: 16 residues. CDR3 coding DNA: TGCGCCAGCAGCTTGGTCGGACTAGCGGGAGGAGAGACCCAGTACTTC. The encoded protein is CASSLVGLAGGETQYF.

The CDR3 DNA reads TGCGCCAGCAGCACAGGACAGGGCTTGAACACTGAAGCTTTCTTT. This sequence encodes CASSTGQGLNTEAFF. The chain links TRBV5-1 to TRBJ1-1, with TRBD1 matching 8 bases. This CDR3 is built from 15 residues. V dropped 4 bases and J dropped 0; count of bases not matched to a gene: 5. Germline V gene data show CDR1 as SGHRS and CDR2 as YFSETQ.

The table lists this clone with a few counts. This chain's CDR3 is CASSEDKSSYEQYF. The CDR3 DNA sequence: TGTGCCAGCAGTGAAGATAAGAGCTCCTACGAGCAGTACTTC. The chain carries TRBV2 and TRBJ2-7; D is unresolved. V was clipped by 1 base and J by 0 bases, with 7 bases between them. Germline CDR1 and CDR2: SNHLY and FYNNEI. The CDR3 covers 14 residues. Combining the CDR3 with reference TRBV2 and TRBJ2-7 gives the whole variable domain EPEVTQTPSHQVTQMGQEVILRCVPISNHLYFYWYRQILGQKVEFLVSFYNNEISEKSEIFDDQFSVERPDGSNFTLKIRSTKLEDSAMYFCASSEDKSSYEQYFGPGTRLTVT.

The V gene is TRBV24-1, the J gene TRBJ1-4; 9 bases map to TRBD1. Germline CDR1 is KGHDR and CDR2 is SFDVKD. V lost 4 bases to trimming and J lost 7 bases; unmatched junction nucleotides: 9. The CDR3 is made up of 16 amino acids. The CDR3 DNA is TGTGCCACCAGTGACCGACCGGGACAGGGTACTGAAAAACTGTTTTTT. It yields the protein CATSDRPGQGTEKLFF.